A selection of T cell receptor beta chains follows, all from one sample in a study of blood T cell repertoires in COVID-19. Assay used: immunoSEQ multiplex PCR; TCRdb lists only in-frame clones, some missing. The sample records more than 350,000 clones, around 87% being singletons. The sequenced sample was peripheral blood. Source of these receptors: a woman aged 25 to 45 with COVID-19, enrolled during active disease. The conserved cysteine and the conserved F or W are not part of the CDR3 here.

v_call: TRBV27; j_call: TRBJ1-5; cdr3_aa: ASSFLGQGLVGQPQH
v_call: TRBV30; j_call: TRBJ2-3; cdr3_aa: AWSRESTDTQY
v_call: TRBV6-6; j_call: TRBJ2-7; cdr3_aa: ASSYNHGGAGYEQY
v_call: TRBV7-3; j_call: TRBJ2-3; cdr3_aa: ASSFGLAGVADTQY
v_call: TRBV30; j_call: TRBJ2-7; cdr3_aa: AWSVLSSGTGSHEQY
v_call: TRBV5-6; j_call: TRBJ2-1; cdr3_aa: ASSLGAGSYNEQF
v_call: TRBV28; j_call: TRBJ1-2; cdr3_aa: ASSSPGQAYGYT
v_call: TRBV28; j_call: TRBJ1-3; cdr3_aa: ASRYRVSGNTIY
v_call: TRBV7-3; j_call: TRBJ2-1; cdr3_aa: ASSLTPRRAHNEQF
v_call: TRBV5-1; j_call: TRBJ2-3; cdr3_aa: ASSYTSVGGNTQY
v_call: TRBV9; j_call: TRBJ2-7; cdr3_aa: ASSGGTATYEQY
v_call: TRBV18; j_call: TRBJ1-3; cdr3_aa: ASSPPSGFGNTIY
v_call: TRBV5-1; j_call: TRBJ2-3; cdr3_aa: ASSLGFGQGAADTQY
v_call: TRBV6-6; j_call: TRBJ2-7; cdr3_aa: ASSYSGGLGHYEQY
v_call: TRBV3-1/TRBV3-2; j_call: TRBJ1-2; cdr3_aa: ASSRIDSQGGYT
v_call: TRBV20-1; j_call: TRBJ2-3; cdr3_aa: SAIRGLRGY
v_call: TRBV3-1/TRBV3-2; j_call: TRBJ1-1; cdr3_aa: ASSFEPNTEAF
v_call: TRBV12-2; j_call: TRBJ1-2; cdr3_aa: ASRLVGNYYGYT
v_call: TRBV7-2; j_call: TRBJ2-1; cdr3_aa: ASSLAPAGTSGRAQNEQF
v_call: TRBV27; j_call: TRBJ2-2; cdr3_aa: ASSPRWGLANTGELF
v_call: TRBV6-4; j_call: TRBJ1-2; cdr3_aa: ASSDRGGGDYGYT
v_call: TRBV5-6; j_call: TRBJ2-7; cdr3_aa: ASSRTGAHLYEQY
v_call: TRBV12-3/TRBV12-4; j_call: TRBJ1-5; cdr3_aa: ASSDNQGQPQH
v_call: TRBV11-2; j_call: TRBJ2-1; cdr3_aa: ASSLLGAGPYNEQF
v_call: TRBV5-4; j_call: TRBJ2-1; cdr3_aa: ASSLPKRNSYNEQF
v_call: TRBV5-1; j_call: TRBJ2-1; cdr3_aa: ASSFLAGVTNEQF
v_call: TRBV13; j_call: TRBJ2-7; cdr3_aa: ASSTYRGSYEQY
v_call: TRBV5-4; j_call: TRBJ2-7; cdr3_aa: ASSLVVAGGEQY
v_call: TRBV10-3; j_call: TRBJ2-3; cdr3_aa: AISESRGLATDTQY
v_call: TRBV7-8; j_call: TRBJ1-2; cdr3_aa: ASSPLPQGSNGYT
v_call: TRBV10-3; j_call: TRBJ2-5; cdr3_aa: ATARDRAGETQY
v_call: TRBV30; j_call: TRBJ1-1; cdr3_aa: AWSPEAVRTEAF
v_call: TRBV19; j_call: TRBJ2-1; cdr3_aa: ASSPLPGQGSSYNEQF
v_call: TRBV11-2; j_call: TRBJ2-1; cdr3_aa: ASSSGTSGLYNEQF
v_call: TRBV7-2; j_call: TRBJ1-2; cdr3_aa: ASSPRGTDYGYT
v_call: TRBV11-2; j_call: TRBJ2-3; cdr3_aa: ASSPLSSGIDTQY
v_call: TRBV10-1; j_call: TRBJ2-3; cdr3_aa: ASSETGGNTQY
v_call: TRBV6-5; j_call: TRBJ1-5; cdr3_aa: ASSYFPTGINQPQH
v_call: TRBV28; j_call: TRBJ2-7; cdr3_aa: ASREPGRGDEQY
v_call: TRBV6-5; j_call: TRBJ1-5; cdr3_aa: ASSYSRYSNQPQH
v_call: TRBV6-5; j_call: TRBJ1-3; cdr3_aa: ASSPNSGNTIY
v_call: TRBV29-1; j_call: TRBJ2-3; cdr3_aa: SVERTGTGEDTQY